This T cell receptor beta chain is from a study of T cell responses to AZD1222 COVID-19 vaccine (dated by TCRdb to the early 2020s). Background for the entire study: A total of 233 trial participants underwent TCR sequencing, of whom about 200 received two doses of AZD1222 and 26 received two doses of the MenACWY control vaccine. Enrollment into the trials was organized by age into subgroups of 18-55, 56-69 and 70-plus years, and those subgroups contained about 160, 30 and 59 TCR-sequenced participants, respectively.

Overall study results and their limits: After two AZD1222 doses, both the breadth and the depth of spike-specific TCRs were significantly higher than at day 0 and than in MenACWY recipients. The vaccine-associated CD4 TCRs covered the entire spike protein, and the dominant responses fell in regions 160-218 and 743-854. Participants were mostly white British and included more females than males, and it was suggested by the authors that clonal diversity may have been underestimated. Conclusions about previously exposed vaccinees were limited because only a handful of AZD1222 recipients were SARS-CoV-2 seropositive at baseline. Reportedly, almost half of the unique spike-specific TCRs recognized epitopes lying outside the regions that are mutated in the B.1.351 and B.1.1.7 variants. No day 14 peak-response samples were available, so repertoires were characterized only after the peak T cell response. The 56-69-year group was small, and its depth increase did not reach significance, likely because of low power.

The CDR3 regions of human TCRbeta chains were subjected to immunosequencing. Per the authors' processing: Repertoire TCRs were checked for matches against a reference library of SARS-CoV-2-specific TCRs that had been generated using the MIRA antigen-specificity platform. Breadth was defined as the fraction of unique TCRs that were SARS-CoV-2-associated. Depth was defined as the fraction of total T cells that were SARS-CoV-2-associated. Each spike-specific TCR was assigned to its reactive spike region and to a CD4 or CD8 class using the MIRA data. Log10-transformed breadth and depth values were compared by one-way ANOVA with Sidak's multiple comparisons tests. Held by TCRdb, this immuneACCESS table contains in-frame sequences only and omits some clones. Under half of the omission traces to an unresolved V gene where checked; the cause of the rest is unknown. D and trimming come from the DNA, and the V and J calls and clone size come from that table. The table for this sample lists over 100,000 clones; over 75% of them were counted only once. The ten largest clones take up around 8% of the sample.

For this chain, trimming is 8 bases at the V end and 2 bases at the J end, and the number of junction bases without a gene match is 6. From cysteine to phenylalanine, the CDR3 is 14 amino acids long. Only the CDR3 part of the read is kept: 42 bases, read in frame from the first base. The germline V gene yields MDHEN for CDR1 and SYDVKM for CDR2. Worth noting for this clone: The antigen it binds to is not known. Base qualities are not at hand, and no much larger clone is one base apart.

This specimen's time point label, per the study, means: about 28 days (+/-7) after the second vaccine dose. The treatment or condition tag for this specimen amounts to: meningococcal conjugate vaccine given as trial control. Vaccinee samples came from UK trials COV001 and COV002, including a single-blind randomized controlled phase 2/3 trial of AZD1222 (ChAdOx1 nCoV-19) in healthy adults. Trial participant PBMC samples were collected at day 0 and day 28 after the second dose for TCRbeta chain sequencing. The chain is assembled from TRBV28 and TRBJ1-3, with 7 bases in between that match TRBD1. This sample comprised peripheral blood, obtained 28 days after the second dose of the MenACWY control vaccine. This receptor was obtained from an adult who received the MenACWY meningococcal vaccine as a control. The nucleotide sequence reads as follows: TGTGCCAGCCTCCCGACAGGGACTGGAAACACCATATATTTT. Protein translation: CASLPTGTGNTIYF.